The 7 T cell receptor beta chains presented below share a single source sample, sequenced in a study of T cells in localized non-small cell lung cancer (dated by TCRdb to about 2020). Libraries were prepared through the immunoSEQ multiplex PCR assay. TCRdb provides this immuneACCESS table in a form limited to in-frame rearrangements. Some clones are lacking; in checked studies, under half of them reflect an unresolved V gene, and why the rest are absent is not known. For this sample the table gives some 52,000 clones, of which roughly 90% were detected only once. Of the sample, approximately 20% is held by the ten largest clones. Material: peripheral blood, obtained before any cancer treatment. These receptors were obtained from a male donor older than 55 with stage III squamous cell lung carcinoma.

The chain is built from TRBV5-4 and TRBJ1-4, with D uncertain. The V gene's germline CDR1 is SGHNT and CDR2 YYREEE (reference sequence). V was pared by 0 bases and J by 4 bases, with 4 bases between. The CDR3 covers 13 residues. In DNA, the CDR3 is TGTGCCAGCAGCTTGGGGGTTAATGAAAAACTGTTTTTT. This encodes CASSLGVNEKLFF.

This clone was seen only a few times. This chain uses TRBV28 with TRBJ2-7, with D unclear. Trimming shortened V by 1 base and J by 0 bases, and 7 bases separated the two germline ends. Looked up from germline, CDR1 is MDHEN and CDR2 is SYDVKM. The CDR3 sequence is 14 residues long. The CDR3 DNA follows: TGTGCCAGCAGTTTATTAGTTCCCTCCTACGAGCAGTACTTC. Its protein product is CASSLLVPSYEQYF.

V usage is TRBV18 and J usage is TRBJ1-2; 9 bases are shared with TRBD1. V dropped 3 bases and J dropped 6; count of bases not matched to a gene: 8. Germline CDR1 and CDR2: KGHSH and LQKENI. This CDR3 has 15 residues. In DNA, the CDR3 is TGTGCCAGCTCACCTACCGGGACAGGGATCCATGGCTACACCTTC. Translation: CASSPTGTGIHGYTF.

This clone turned up a few times. The genes are TRBV7-2 and TRBJ1-5; tentative D call: TRBD1 (5 bases). This CDR3 region has 15 residues. The V and J ends lost 5 bases and 2 bases respectively, with 13 bases between them. Germline CDR1 is SGHTA and CDR2 is FQGNSA. This CDR3 reads CASSPLRGGNQPQHF. The CDR3 DNA reads TGTGCCAGCAGCCCATTAAGGGGCGGCAATCAGCCCCAGCATTTT.

The chain employs TRBV7-2 and TRBJ2-2, with a possible D match to TRBD2 (6 bases). Trimming pared 1 base from V and 4 bases from J, leaving 7 bases between. This CDR3 spans 14 amino acids. Germline-derived CDR1 and CDR2 are SGHTA and FQGNSA. DNA of the CDR3: TGTGCCAGCAGCTTAGGGAGGGGCACCGGGGAGCTGTTTTTT. Amino acids: CASSLGRGTGELFF.

The genes are TRBV9 and TRBJ2-7; either TRBD1 or TRBD2 may supply D (5 bases each). V lost 0 bases and J lost 5, with 15 bases in between. The CDR3 length is 15 residues. Germline CDR1 reads SGDLS; CDR2 reads YYNGEE. CDR3 sequence reads: CASSVEWRGTDEQYF. In DNA, the CDR3 is TGTGCCAGCAGCGTAGAATGGAGAGGGACCGACGAGCAGTACTTC.

The chain combines TRBV7-6 with TRBJ1-6; D possibly corresponds to TRBD1 (5 bases). V was clipped by 4 bases and J by 10 bases, with 11 bases between them. The CDR3 is 13 residues long. Germline values: CDR1 SGHVS, CDR2 FNYEAQ. The DNA for the CDR3 is TGTGCCAGCAGCTCTACAAGGGGATCACCCCTCCACTTT. Translation gives CASSSTRGSPLHF.